The rows below give T cell receptor beta chains drawn from one sample of a study of CD4+ T cells in melanoma. Method: immunoSEQ multiplex PCR; TCRdb's copy keeps in-frame clones and lacks some. The sample contains 13,000 to 15,000 clones, 68% of which appear only once. The sequencing sample was made of cells from a culture (not recorded whether cultured in vitro). Source of these receptors: a human donor with melanoma. The CDR3 runs from the conserved cysteine through the conserved F or W. A D gene is named only where the DNA matches it firmly. The listing skips clone size in some rows; elsewhere it reads once, few, many or a size class.

j_call | d_call | clone_size | v_call | cdr3_nt | cdr3_aa
TRBJ2-3 | TRBD1 | - | TRBV11-3 | TGTGCCAGCAGCTTAGTTCCTCCGGGACAGGGGGGATTGGATACGCAGTATTTT | CASSLVPPGQGGLDTQYF
TRBJ2-7 | - | - | TRBV2 | TGTGCCAGCAGTGAGGCTTTGAGCAGGGCCCACGAGCAGTACTTC | CASSEALSRAHEQYF
TRBJ1-2 | - | once | TRBV29-1 | TGCAGCGTTTTGCGCGGGACGGATTTATATGGCTACACCTTC | CSVLRGTDLYGYTF
TRBJ2-1 | - | - | TRBV5-1 | TGCGCCAGCAGCTTGGGGACACTCTACAATGAGCAGTTCTTC | CASSLGTLYNEQFF
TRBJ2-1 | - | few | TRBV7-9 | TGTGCCAGCAGCTTAGGGGATTACGCCCCCCGGCAGTTCTTC | CASSLGDYAPRQFF
TRBJ2-5 | TRBD2 | once | TRBV5-1 | TGCGCCAGCAGCTCCGGGACTAGCGCCCCTGAAGAGACCCAGTACTTC | CASSSGTSAPEETQYF
TRBJ2-7 | - | - | TRBV19 | TGTGCCAGTAGGATTGGAACCGAGCAGTACTTC | CASRIGTEQYF
TRBJ2-7 | TRBD2 | few | TRBV7-3 | TGTGCCAGCAGCCCGGGACTAGCGGGGGGTGAGCAGTACTTC | CASSPGLAGGEQYF
TRBJ2-7 | TRBD2 | once | TRBV5-4 | TGTGCCAGCAGCGCCTTGACTAGCGGGGGGCGTTACTCCTACGAGCAGTACTTC | CASSALTSGGRYSYEQYF
TRBJ1-1 | - | - | TRBV10-2 | TGCGCCAGCAGAGATAACACTGAAGCTTTCTTT | CASRDNTEAFF
TRBJ2-1 | TRBD1 | few | TRBV7-3 | TGTGCCAGCAGCCCGGGGACAGGGGGCAATGAGCAGTTCTTC | CASSPGTGGNEQFF
TRBJ1-6 | TRBD1 | few | TRBV27 | TGTGCCAGCAGCTCCCGGGACAGCCCGACGATCAAGTCACCCCTCCACTTT | CASSSRDSPTIKSPLHF
TRBJ2-5 | TRBD2 | - | TRBV19 | TGTGTCCATAGCGGGGCTCAAGAGACCCAGTACTTC | CVHSGAQETQYF
TRBJ2-7 | TRBD1 | few | TRBV9 | TGTGCCAGCAGCCAGGGACAGGACTACGGGCAGTACTTC | CASSQGQDYGQYF
TRBJ2-3 | TRBD1 | - | TRBV20-1 | TGCAGTGCTAGCTTCACGACAGGGCGTTATTTT | CSASFTTGRYF
TRBJ2-1 | - | - | TRBV5-1 | TGCGCCAGCAGCTTCACAGGGTTGGGGAATGAGCAGTTCTTC | CASSFTGLGNEQFF
TRBJ2-5 | TRBD1 | - | TRBV5-1 | TGCGCCAGCAGCTTGAAGGGACAGGGAAGGGAGGAGACCCAGTACTTC | CASSLKGQGREETQYF
TRBJ1-1 | TRBD1 | - | TRBV14 | TGTGCCAGCAGCCATGGAACAGGGGGCTGGTGGACTGAAGCTTTCTTT | CASSHGTGGWWTEAFF
TRBJ2-7 | TRBD2 | - | TRBV30 | TGTGCCTGGCCCAGTTTTTCTTCGGGAGGCGAGCAGTACTTC | CAWPSFSSGGEQYF
TRBJ2-5 | - | once | TRBV18 | TGTGCCAGCTCACTCACTCAGGGACAAGAGACCCAGTACTTC | CASSLTQGQETQYF
TRBJ1-2 | TRBD1 | few | TRBV4-1 | TGCGCCAGCAGCTCCGGGACAGCTAACTATGGCTACACCTTC | CASSSGTANYGYTF
TRBJ1-5 | TRBD1 | - | TRBV2 | TGTGCCAGCAGTGAAGAGAGGGGGCGCGGGCCCCAGCATTTT | CASSEERGRGPQHF
TRBJ1-4 | TRBD1 | - | TRBV5-4 | TGTGCCAGCAGCGGACAGGGGAGCAGCGAAAAACTGTTTTTT | CASSGQGSSEKLFF
TRBJ1-2 | - | medium-sized | TRBV5-4 | TGTGCCAGCAGCCCCGACAGTAACTATGGCTACACCTTC | CASSPDSNYGYTF
TRBJ1-2 | TRBD1 | few | TRBV6-5 | TGTGCCAGCAGACAGACAGGGGCCCATGGCTACACCTTC | CASRQTGAHGYTF
TRBJ2-5 | - | - | TRBV6-5 | TGTGCCAGCAGAGCAAGCGGGTTAGAGACCCAGTACTTC | CASRASGLETQYF
TRBJ1-1 | - | - | TRBV7-6 | TGTGCCAGCAGCTTAGGGGGGGTCACTGAAGCTTTCTTT | CASSLGGVTEAFF
TRBJ1-3 | - | - | TRBV21-1 | TGTGCCAGCAGCAAATCCGGGGTAAACACCATATATTTT | CASSKSGVNTIYF
TRBJ2-4 | - | - | TRBV6-5 | TGTGCCAGCAGTTACTCGCGGGGAGGCAAAAACATTCAGTACTTC | CASSYSRGGKNIQYF
TRBJ2-7 | TRBD2 | - | TRBV30 | TGTGCCTGGAGGGAACTAGCGGGGATAATTAACGAGCAGTACTTC | CAWRELAGIINEQYF
TRBJ1-6 | TRBD1 | - | TRBV7-9 | TGTGCCAGCAGCGCGGGACAGGGGTTCTATAATTCACCCCTCCACTTT | CASSAGQGFYNSPLHF
TRBJ1-6 | - | once | TRBV5-6 | TGTGCCAGCAGCGCCGGACCGTTTAGCTCCTATAATTCACCCCTCCACTTT | CASSAGPFSSYNSPLHF
TRBJ1-4 | - | once | TRBV27 | TGTGCCAGCAAGTTGACGGTGAATGAAAAACTGTTTTTT | CASKLTVNEKLFF
TRBJ1-1 | - | medium-sized | TRBV19 | TGTGCCAGTAGTATTTCCAGGAACACTGAAGCTTTCTTT | CASSISRNTEAFF
TRBJ2-5 | - | - | TRBV4-2 | TGTGCCAGCAGCCAAGTCGCGGAGACCCAGTACTTC | CASSQVAETQYF
TRBJ2-3 | - | - | TRBV6-5 | TGTGCCAGCAGTTACTCGAGAGATACGCAGTATTTT | CASSYSRDTQYF
TRBJ1-2 | TRBD1 | few | TRBV19 | TGTGCCAGTAGTAAGCAAAATCGACAGGGCTTGGACTATGGCTACACCTTC | CASSKQNRQGLDYGYTF
TRBJ2-7 | TRBD1 | - | TRBV10-2 | TGCGCCAGCAGTCCTGGACAGGGGTCTTCCTACGAGCAGTACTTC | CASSPGQGSSYEQYF
TRBJ1-4 | TRBD1 | - | TRBV5-8 | TGTGCCAGCAGGAAGACAGGGGACGTTGAAAAACTGTTTTTT | CASRKTGDVEKLFF
TRBJ2-3 | TRBD1 | - | TRBV10-2 | TGCGCCAGCAGATGGACAGGGGGATCAGATACGCAGTATTTT | CASRWTGGSDTQYF
TRBJ2-2 | - | - | TRBV28 | TGTGCCAGCAGTTCCTACCCGCCGAGGAGGTCCAACACCGGGGAGCTGTTTTTT | CASSSYPPRRSNTGELFF
TRBJ1-1 | - | few | TRBV18 | TGTGCCAGCTCACGAGACAGTTTTAACACTGAAGCTTTCTTT | CASSRDSFNTEAFF
TRBJ2-3 | - | once | TRBV2 | TGTGCCAGCAGTCGGACAACTCGAGGTGATACGCAGTATTTT | CASSRTTRGDTQYF
TRBJ1-5 | - | few | TRBV7-2 | TGTGCCAGCAGCCTCAGGGTGGGAACGGATCAGCCCCAGCATTTT | CASSLRVGTDQPQHF
TRBJ2-5 | - | - | TRBV5-1 | TGCGCCAGCAGCTTTCGTGCCGGCACTCAAGAGACCCAGTACTTC | CASSFRAGTQETQYF
TRBJ2-5 | - | once | TRBV6-1 | TGTGCCAGCAGTGAAGCTCTAAGCTCAAGAGGGGAGACCCAGTACTTC | CASSEALSSRGETQYF
TRBJ1-5 | - | - | TRBV5-8 | TGTGCCAGCAGCTGGCAGGGTTCGGGTCAGCCCCAGCATTTT | CASSWQGSGQPQHF
TRBJ1-2 | - | few | TRBV14 | TGTGCCAGCAGCCAAGATGGACGGTTGTCCTATGGCTACACCTTC | CASSQDGRLSYGYTF
TRBJ2-7 | - | - | TRBV18 | TGTGCCAGCTCGGCTGGGGGCCACTACGAGCAGTACTTC | CASSAGGHYEQYF
TRBJ2-7 | - | - | TRBV20-1 | TGCAGTGTAGGGTCCGAGCAGTACTTC | CSVGSEQYF
TRBJ2-4 | - | few | TRBV28 | TGTGCCAGCAGTTTATATTACCGGCAAAACATTCAGTACTTC | CASSLYYRQNIQYF
TRBJ2-1 | - | - | TRBV7-8 | TGTGCCAGCAGCTTTAGGGGGGGAAGGCAGTTCTTC | CASSFRGGRQFF
TRBJ2-5 | - | - | TRBV11-2 | TGTGCCAGCAGCTTAGACCGGGAGACCCAGTACTTC | CASSLDRETQYF